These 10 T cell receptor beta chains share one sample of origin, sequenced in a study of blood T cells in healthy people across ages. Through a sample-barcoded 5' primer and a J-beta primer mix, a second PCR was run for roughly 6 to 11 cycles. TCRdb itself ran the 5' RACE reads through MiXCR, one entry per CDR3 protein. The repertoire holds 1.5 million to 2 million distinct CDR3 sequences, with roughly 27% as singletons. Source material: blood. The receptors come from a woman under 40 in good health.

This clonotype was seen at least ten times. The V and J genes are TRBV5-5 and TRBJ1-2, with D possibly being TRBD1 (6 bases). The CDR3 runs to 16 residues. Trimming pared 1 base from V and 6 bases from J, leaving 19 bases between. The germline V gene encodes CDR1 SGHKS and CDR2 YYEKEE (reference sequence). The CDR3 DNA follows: TGTGCCAGCAGCTTGACCCCTATACAGGGATTAAATGGCTACACCTTC. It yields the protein CASSLTPIQGLNGYTF.

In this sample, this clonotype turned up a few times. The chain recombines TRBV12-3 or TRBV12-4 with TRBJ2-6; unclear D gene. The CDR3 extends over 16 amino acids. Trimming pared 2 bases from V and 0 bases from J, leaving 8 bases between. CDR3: CASSLRGDSGANVLTF. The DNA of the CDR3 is TGTGCCAGCAGTTTAAGAGGTGACTCTGGGGCCAACGTCCTGACTTTC.

CDR3 in DNA: TGTGCCAGCAGCTTAGGACGAGCGGGAGGGAAGGGCGAGCAGTACTTC. It codes for CASSLGRAGGKGEQYF. This chain joins TRBV7-9 and TRBJ2-7; 10 bases fit TRBD2. Germline V gene sequence: CDR1 SEHNR, CDR2 FQNEAQ (reference sequence). The CDR3 consists of 16 residues. V shed 1 base and J 6 bases; nucleotides not matched to a gene: 9.

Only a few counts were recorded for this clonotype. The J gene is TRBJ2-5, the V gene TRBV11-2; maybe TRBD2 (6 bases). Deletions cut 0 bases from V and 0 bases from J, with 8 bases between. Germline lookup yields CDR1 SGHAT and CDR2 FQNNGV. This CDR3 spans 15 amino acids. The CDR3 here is CASSLDAGNQETQYF. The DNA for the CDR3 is TGTGCCAGCAGCTTAGATGCGGGAAACCAAGAGACCCAGTACTTC.

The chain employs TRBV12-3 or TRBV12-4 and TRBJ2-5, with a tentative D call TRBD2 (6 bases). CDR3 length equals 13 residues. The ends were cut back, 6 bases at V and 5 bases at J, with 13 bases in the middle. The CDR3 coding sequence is TGTGCCAGCAGAGTCGGGAGTGGGGAGACCCAGTACTTC. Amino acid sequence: CASRVGSGETQYF.

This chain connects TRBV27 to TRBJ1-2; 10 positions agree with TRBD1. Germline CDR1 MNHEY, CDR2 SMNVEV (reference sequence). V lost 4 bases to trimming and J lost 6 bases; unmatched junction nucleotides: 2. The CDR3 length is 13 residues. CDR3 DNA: TGTGCCAGCAGTTGGACAGGGGGAAATGGCTACACCTTC. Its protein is CASSWTGGNGYTF.

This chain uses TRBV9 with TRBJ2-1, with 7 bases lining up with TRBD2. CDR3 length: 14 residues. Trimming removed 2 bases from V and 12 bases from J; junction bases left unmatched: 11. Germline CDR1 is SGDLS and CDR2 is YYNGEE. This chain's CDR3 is CASSVGLLMVGQFF. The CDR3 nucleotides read TGTGCCAGCAGCGTGGGACTACTCATGGTCGGGCAGTTCTTC.

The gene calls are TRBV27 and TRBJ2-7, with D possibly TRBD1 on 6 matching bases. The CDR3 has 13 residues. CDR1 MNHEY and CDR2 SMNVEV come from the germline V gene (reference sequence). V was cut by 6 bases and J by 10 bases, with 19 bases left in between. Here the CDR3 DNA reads TGTGCCAGCAGCGCGTCCGGGACACAAATACAGTACTTC. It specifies CASSASGTQIQYF.

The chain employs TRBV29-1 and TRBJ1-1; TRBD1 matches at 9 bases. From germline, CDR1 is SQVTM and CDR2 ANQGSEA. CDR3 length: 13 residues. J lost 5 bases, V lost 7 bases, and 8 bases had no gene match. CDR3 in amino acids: CSGGQGVQTEAFF. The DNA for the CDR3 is TGCAGCGGGGGACAGGGAGTACAGACTGAAGCTTTCTTT.

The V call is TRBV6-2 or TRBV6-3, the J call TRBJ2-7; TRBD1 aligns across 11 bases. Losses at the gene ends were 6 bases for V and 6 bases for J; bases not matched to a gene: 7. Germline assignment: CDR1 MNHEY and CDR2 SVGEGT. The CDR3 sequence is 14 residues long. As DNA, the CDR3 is TGTGCCAGCAGGGCCCCGGGACAGGGGGGCGAGCAGTACTTC. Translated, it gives CASRAPGQGGEQYF.